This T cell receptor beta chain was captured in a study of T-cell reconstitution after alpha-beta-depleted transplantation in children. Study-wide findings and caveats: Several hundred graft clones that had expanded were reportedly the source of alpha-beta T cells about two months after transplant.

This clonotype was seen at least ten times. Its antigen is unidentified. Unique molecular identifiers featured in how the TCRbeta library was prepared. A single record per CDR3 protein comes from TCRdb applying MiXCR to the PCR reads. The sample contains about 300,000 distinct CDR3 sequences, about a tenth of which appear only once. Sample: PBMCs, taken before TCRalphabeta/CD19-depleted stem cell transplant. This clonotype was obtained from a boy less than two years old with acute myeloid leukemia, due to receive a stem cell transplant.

The CDR3 protein is CASSFGQAGRGETQYF. The CDR3 DNA reads as TGTGCCAGCAGCTTCGGGCAGGCGGGGAGAGGAGAGACCCAGTACTTC. The chain combines TRBV7-9 with TRBJ2-5; maybe TRBD2 (6 bases). In germline, CDR1 is SEHNR, CDR2 FQNEAQ (reference sequence). The CDR3 length is 16 residues. V lost 3 bases and J lost 4, with 18 bases in between.